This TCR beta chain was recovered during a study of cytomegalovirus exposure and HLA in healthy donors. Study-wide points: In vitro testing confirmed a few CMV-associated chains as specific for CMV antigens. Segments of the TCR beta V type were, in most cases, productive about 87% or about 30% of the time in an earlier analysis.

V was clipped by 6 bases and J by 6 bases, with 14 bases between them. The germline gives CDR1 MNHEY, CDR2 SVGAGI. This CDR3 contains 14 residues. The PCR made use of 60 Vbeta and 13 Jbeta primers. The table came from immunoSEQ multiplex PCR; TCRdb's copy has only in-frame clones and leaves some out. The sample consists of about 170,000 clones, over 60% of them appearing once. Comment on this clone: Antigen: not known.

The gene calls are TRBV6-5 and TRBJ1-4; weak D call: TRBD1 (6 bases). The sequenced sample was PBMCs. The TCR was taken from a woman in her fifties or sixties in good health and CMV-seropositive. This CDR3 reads CASRDRIIDEKLFF. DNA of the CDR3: TGTGCCAGCAGGGACAGAATCATTGATGAAAAACTGTTTTTT.